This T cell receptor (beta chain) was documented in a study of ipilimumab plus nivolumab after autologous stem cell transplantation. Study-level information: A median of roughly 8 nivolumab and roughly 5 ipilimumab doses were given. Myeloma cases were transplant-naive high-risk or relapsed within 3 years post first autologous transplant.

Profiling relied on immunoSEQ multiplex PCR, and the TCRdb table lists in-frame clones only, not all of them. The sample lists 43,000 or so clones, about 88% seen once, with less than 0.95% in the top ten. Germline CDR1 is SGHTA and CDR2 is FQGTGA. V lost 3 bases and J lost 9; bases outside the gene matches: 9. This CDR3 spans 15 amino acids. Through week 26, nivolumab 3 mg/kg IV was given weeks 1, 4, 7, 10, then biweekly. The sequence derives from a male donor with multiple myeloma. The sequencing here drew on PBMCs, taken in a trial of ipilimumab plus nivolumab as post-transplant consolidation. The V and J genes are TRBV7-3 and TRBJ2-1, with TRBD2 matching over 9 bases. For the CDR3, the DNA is TGTGCCAGCAGCTTGACTAGCGGTAGATACGGTGAGCAGTTCTTC. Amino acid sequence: CASSLTSGRYGEQFF.